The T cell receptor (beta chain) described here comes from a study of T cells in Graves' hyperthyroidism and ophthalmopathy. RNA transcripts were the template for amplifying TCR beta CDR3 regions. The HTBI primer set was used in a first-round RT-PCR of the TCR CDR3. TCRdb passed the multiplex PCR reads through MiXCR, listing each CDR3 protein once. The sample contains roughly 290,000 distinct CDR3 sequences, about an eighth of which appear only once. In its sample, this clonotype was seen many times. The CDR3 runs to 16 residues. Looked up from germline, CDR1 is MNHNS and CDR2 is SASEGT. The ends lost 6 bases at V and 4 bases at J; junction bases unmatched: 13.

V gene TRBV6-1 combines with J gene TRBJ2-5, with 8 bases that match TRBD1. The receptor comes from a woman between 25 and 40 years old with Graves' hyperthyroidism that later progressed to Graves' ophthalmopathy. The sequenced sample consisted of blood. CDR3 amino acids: CASSPSGSGGRETQYF. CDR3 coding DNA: TGTGCCAGCAGCCCGTCGGGGTCAGGGGGCCGAGAGACCCAGTACTTC.